One and the same sample provided the 23 T cell receptor beta chains below, sequenced in a study of blood T cell repertoires in COVID-19. Profiled with immunoSEQ multiplex PCR; TCRdb holds only in-frame clones, not every one. The sample has more than 50,000 clones; around 79% are singletons. Sequenced sample: peripheral blood. The receptors here all came from a man aged 70-80 years with active or convalescent COVID-19.

The chain links TRBV14 to TRBJ2-1; D is possibly TRBD2 (5 bases). V dropped 0 bases and J dropped 8 bases, with 11 bases sitting between them. The CDR3 has 14 residues. Germline CDR1 SGHDN, CDR2 FVKESK. In nucleotides, the CDR3 is TGTGCCAGCAGCCAAGATATGATGAGGGATGAGCAGTTCTTC. It specifies CASSQDMMRDEQFF.

The chain carries TRBV2 and TRBJ2-7; TRBD1 agrees at 7 bases. This CDR3 comprises 15 residues. Trimming cost V 9 bases and J 1 base; bases outside gene matches: 12. CDR1 and CDR2 from the germline V gene are SNHLY and FYNNEI. The CDR3 coding sequence is TGTGCCAGTCTGTGGGGCAGGGGGTCGTCCTACGAGCAGTACTTC. Translating it yields CASLWGRGSSYEQYF.

The J gene is TRBJ2-3, the V gene TRBV6-2 or TRBV6-3; D gene unclear. Germline V lookup: CDR1 MNHEY, CDR2 SVGEGT. CDR3 size: 12 residues. The V end lost 4 bases, the J end lost 8 bases, and 10 bases lay between the germline ends. The DNA of the CDR3 is TGTGCCAGCAGTTCTATTCGAAGTACGCAGTATTTT. Translated: CASSSIRSTQYF.

The V gene is TRBV24-1, the J gene TRBJ1-5; D remains ambiguous. V lost 4 bases and J lost 8, with 17 bases in between. The CDR3 has 15 amino acids. The germline gives CDR1 KGHDR, CDR2 SFDVKD. The CDR3, as DNA: TGTGCCACCAGTGAGCGGGGAGGGTTTACGGAGCCCCAGCATTTT. Its protein is CATSERGGFTEPQHF.

This sequence joins TRBV9 and TRBJ2-1, with D possibly TRBD2 on 6 matching bases. CDR1 is SGDLS, CDR2 YYNGEE, per germline. Trimming pared 4 bases from V and 3 bases from J, leaving 11 bases between. This CDR3 is built from 14 residues. CDR3 bases: TGTGCCAGCAGCACCGGGACTCTCTACAATGAGCAGTTCTTC. The encoded protein is CASSTGTLYNEQFF.

The V gene is TRBV4-3, the J gene TRBJ2-1; 14 bases match TRBD2. The V gene end was trimmed by 4 bases and the J gene end by 9 bases; junction bases not matched to a gene: 5. The germline CDR1 and CDR2 sequences are LGHNA and YSLEER. This CDR3 is 15 amino acids long. This CDR3 reads CASSPTSGRGGEQFF. The CDR3 nucleotides read TGCGCCAGCAGCCCGACTAGCGGGAGGGGCGGTGAGCAGTTCTTC.

This rearrangement joins TRBV20-1 to TRBJ1-5, with D unresolved. V was clipped by 3 bases and J by 7 bases, with 7 bases between them. The CDR3 has 11 residues. Germline V gene data show CDR1 as DFQATT and CDR2 as SNEGSKA (reference sequence). CDR3 residues: CSASAGQPQHF. CDR3 nucleotide sequence: TGCAGTGCTAGCGCCGGGCAGCCCCAGCATTTT.

The genes are TRBV4-1 and TRBJ1-5; D is unclear. The V gene lost 4 bases and the J gene lost 0 bases, with 7 bases spanning the gap. The CDR3 runs 14 residues. The germline V gene has CDR1 MGHRA and CDR2 YSYEKL. In DNA, the CDR3 is TGCGCCAGCAGCCCGGGTCTTAGCAATCAGCCCCAGCATTTT. Residues: CASSPGLSNQPQHF.

This chain uses TRBV6-2 or TRBV6-3 with TRBJ1-4; D might be TRBD1 (6 bases). The CDR3 runs to 15 residues. Looked up from germline, CDR1 is MNHEY and CDR2 is SVGEGT. V was trimmed by 2 bases and J by 6 bases, leaving 13 bases between them. CDR3: CASSYPAWTDEKLFF. The CDR3 DNA sequence: TGTGCCAGCAGTTACCCGGCGTGGACAGATGAAAAACTGTTTTTT.

V and J are TRBV11-3 and TRBJ2-7; tentative D call: TRBD2 (5 bases). Germline V gene sequence: CDR1 SGHNT, CDR2 YENEEA. V dropped 4 bases and J dropped 5 bases, with 15 bases sitting between them. This CDR3 contains 14 residues. CDR3 loop: CASSSPRVGNEQYF. CDR3 DNA sequence: TGTGCCAGCAGCTCCCCGCGGGTCGGCAACGAGCAGTACTTC. Combining the CDR3 with reference TRBV11-3 and TRBJ2-7 gives the whole variable domain EAGVVQSPRYKIIEKKQPVAFWCNPISGHNTLYWYLQNLGQGPELLIRYENEEAVDDSQLPKDRFSAERLKGVDSTLKIQPAELGDSAVYLCASSSPRVGNEQYFGPGTRLTVT.

This clone was detected only a few times. The rearrangement uses TRBV12-3 or TRBV12-4 and TRBJ1-1; D unclear. The V gene lost 3 bases and the J gene lost 1 base, with 6 bases spanning the gap. The CDR3 has 13 amino acids. CDR3 protein: CASSFLENTEAFF. The CDR3 DNA sequence: TGTGCCAGCAGTTTTCTAGAGAACACTGAAGCTTTCTTT.

This clone has only a few counts. The chain recombines TRBV7-2 with TRBJ2-7; 9 positions agree with TRBD2. Trimming removed 1 base from V and 5 bases from J; junction bases left unmatched: 9. The germline CDR1 and CDR2 sequences are SGHTA and FQGNSA. The CDR3 runs 16 residues. The CDR3 is CASSLGTSGGFDEQYF. CDR3 DNA sequence: TGTGCCAGCAGCTTAGGGACAAGCGGGGGGTTCGACGAGCAGTACTTC.

V gene TRBV3-1 (or the pseudogene TRBV3-2) combines with J gene TRBJ1-6; no clear D gene. There are 14 residues in the CDR3. Germline CDR1 LGHDT, CDR2 YNNKEL (reference sequence). Trimming cost V 1 base and J 7 bases, with 8 bases left between them. The CDR3: CASSQAAGNSPLHF. CDR3 in DNA: TGTGCCAGCAGCCAAGCGGCGGGAAATTCACCCCTCCACTTT.

J is TRBJ1-2 and V is TRBV6-2 or TRBV6-3; D not certain. Germline values: CDR1 MNHEY, CDR2 SVGEGT. Trimming took off 1 base at V and 7 bases at J, with 10 bases between the two ends. The CDR3 is made up of 13 amino acids. In DNA form, the CDR3 reads TGTGCCAGCAGTTACTTCGCAGGTGGTGGCTACACCTTC. Amino acids: CASSYFAGGGYTF.

The chain couples TRBV28 to TRBJ1-6, with 9 bases aligning to TRBD1. This CDR3 has 16 amino acids. Trimming at V came to 6 bases and at J to 0 bases, leaving 3 bases not matched to a gene. In germline, CDR1 is MDHEN, CDR2 SYDVKM. The CDR3 loop is CASRGTGSSYNSPLHF. The CDR3, as DNA: TGTGCCAGCAGGGGGACAGGGAGCTCCTATAATTCACCCCTCCACTTT.

This chain connects TRBV19 to TRBJ1-1, with D tentatively TRBD1 (6 bases). The CDR3 length is 16 residues. Germline values: CDR1 LNHDA, CDR2 SQIVND (reference sequence). V was clipped by 1 base and J by 0 bases, with 12 bases between them. CDR3 loop: CASSIGGGLLNTEAFF. The CDR3 DNA reads TGTGCCAGTAGTATAGGCGGGGGGCTCCTGAACACTGAAGCTTTCTTT.

V is TRBV27 and J is TRBJ1-6, with D uncertain. V dropped 0 bases and J dropped 8 bases, with 11 bases sitting between them. CDR1 and CDR2 from the germline V gene are MNHEY and SMNVEV (reference sequence). The CDR3 has 15 amino acids. CDR3 loop: CASSLSRTSHSPLHF. The CDR3 DNA follows: TGTGCCAGCAGTTTATCTCGTACTTCGCATTCACCCCTCCACTTT.

The chain joins TRBV27 to TRBJ1-5; 8 positions match TRBD1. Germline V gene data show CDR1 as MNHEY and CDR2 as SMNVEV (reference sequence). The CDR3 loop spans 15 amino acids. After removal of 3 bases from V and 7 bases from J, the junction contained 8 bases not matched to a gene. CDR3 coding DNA: TGTGCCAGCAGTTTCCAGGGGGCGGTCGGACAGCCCCAGCATTTT. This translates into CASSFQGAVGQPQHF.

This chain connects TRBV6-6 to TRBJ1-1, with a tentative D call TRBD1 (5 bases). Per germline, CDR1 MNHNY and CDR2 SVGAGI (reference sequence). The CDR3 is 16 residues long. V was clipped by 2 bases and J by 3 bases, with 16 bases between them. As DNA, the CDR3 is TGTGCCAGCAGTTACGCATTAAGGGGCTCTGACACTGAAGCTTTCTTT. Translated, it gives CASSYALRGSDTEAFF.

V is TRBV7-2 and J is TRBJ2-7; the D gene is possibly TRBD1 (6 bases). Deletions cut 1 base from V and 6 bases from J, with 13 bases between. Germline V gives CDR1 SGHTA, CDR2 FQGNSA. The CDR3 has 14 amino acids. In DNA form, the CDR3 reads TGTGCCAGCAGCTTAGGGACAGCTTTTCTCGAGCAGTACTTC. This sequence encodes CASSLGTAFLEQYF.

The chain employs TRBV6-5 and TRBJ2-7; 9 bases align to TRBD1. Germline CDR1 and CDR2: MNHEY and SVGAGI. Trimming took 6 bases from V and 5 from J; bases not matched to a gene: 11. The CDR3 spans 15 residues. CDR3 region: CASREPGQGGHEQYF. CDR3 in DNA: TGTGCCAGCAGAGAGCCGGGACAGGGAGGACACGAGCAGTACTTC.

This chain connects TRBV29-1 to TRBJ1-2; D possibly corresponds to TRBD1 (6 bases). V lost 4 bases, J lost 8 bases, and 14 bases lay in between. This CDR3 is built from 12 residues. The germline CDR1 and CDR2 sequences are SQVTM and ANQGSEA. The CDR3 nucleotides read TGCAGCGTTGCCCGGGACATTGTGGGCTACACCTTC. Translating gives CSVARDIVGYTF.

This clone was picked up one time. The chain joins TRBV6-5 to TRBJ2-1, with a possible D match to TRBD1 (7 bases). With 0 bases removed from V and 10 bases from J, the gap between germline ends came to 16 bases. CDR1 MNHEY and CDR2 SVGAGI come from the germline V gene. The length of the CDR3 is 15 residues. As DNA, the CDR3 is TGTGCCAGCAGTTACTCGGGACTGGGACAGCGGGAGCAGTTCTTC. Its protein is CASSYSGLGQREQFF.